A single sample is the source of the 14 T cell receptor beta chains below, sequenced in a study of T cell changes during pregnancy in multiple sclerosis. Clones were sequenced by immunoSEQ multiplex PCR, and TCRdb holds only the in-frame ones, with some missing. The data show some 29,000 clones, roughly 89% seen once. The sequencing here drew on CD8+ T cells from peripheral blood mononuclear cells, taken in the second trimester of pregnancy. All receptors derive from a female donor in good health, enrolled as a control in a pregnancy study.

This rearrangement joins TRBV18 to TRBJ2-7, with D possibly TRBD2 on 5 matching bases. Germline CDR1 and CDR2: KGHSH and LQKENI. The CDR3 has 15 residues. The germline V and J ends were trimmed by 4 bases and 3 bases, with 16 bases remaining between them. Here the CDR3 DNA reads TGTGCCAGCTCACGTCGGGAAGGGTCAAGCTACGAGCAGTACTTC. Its protein is CASSRREGSSYEQYF.

The chain joins TRBV6-6 to TRBJ1-6; 7 bases align to TRBD1. Germline V CDR1 and CDR2: MNHNY, SVGAGI (reference sequence). The CDR3 length is 16 residues. The ends lost 5 bases at V and 3 bases at J; junction bases unmatched: 7. CDR3 nucleotide sequence: TGTGCCAGCAGTAGGGACAGAACTCACTATAATTCACCCCTCCACTTT. It translates to CASSRDRTHYNSPLHF.

This chain connects TRBV27 to TRBJ1-1, with 7 bases lining up with TRBD1. Per germline, CDR1 MNHEY and CDR2 SMNVEV (reference sequence). The CDR3 sequence is 14 residues long. Losses at the gene ends were 5 bases for V and 3 bases for J; bases not matched to a gene: 6. CDR3 sequence reads: CASSLTGRYTEAFF. CDR3 DNA sequence: TGTGCCAGCAGTCTGACAGGGAGGTACACTGAAGCTTTCTTT.

V gene TRBV5-4 combines with J gene TRBJ2-7, with TRBD1 identical over 8 bases. The germline CDR1 and CDR2 sequences are SGHNT and YYREEE (reference sequence). V was clipped by 3 bases and J by 3 bases; unmatched bases: 8. The CDR3 loop spans 15 amino acids. CDR3 residues: CASSSFGTGDYEQYF. CDR3 in DNA: TGTGCCAGCAGCTCCTTTGGGACAGGCGACTACGAGCAGTACTTC.

V gene TRBV7-3 combines with J gene TRBJ2-5; a weak D match, TRBD2 (7 bases). Trimming pared 5 bases from V and 5 bases from J, leaving 21 bases between. CDR3 length equals 16 residues. CDR1 is SGHTA and CDR2 is FQGTGA in the germline V gene. CDR3 bases: TGTGCCAGCAGCCCATTAGGACGGGGGGCAGAGGAGACCCAGTACTTC. It encodes CASSPLGRGAEETQYF.

CDR3 residues: CASGVNRGLQPQHF. The CDR3 DNA reads TGTGCTAGTGGTGTGAACAGGGGGCTTCAGCCCCAGCATTTT. The chain recombines TRBV12-5 with TRBJ1-5; 9 nucleotides align to TRBD1. The germline V gene has CDR1 LGHNT and CDR2 FRNRAP. The CDR3 covers 14 residues. The ends lost 5 bases at V and 6 bases at J; junction bases unmatched: 5.

The rearrangement links TRBV14 to TRBJ1-1; 7 nucleotides align to TRBD1. The length of the CDR3 is 14 residues. CDR1 SGHDN and CDR2 FVKESK come from the germline V gene. V lost 3 bases to trimming and J lost 1 base; unmatched junction nucleotides: 2. CDR3: CASSQYRGNTEAFF. The CDR3 bases are TGTGCCAGCAGCCAGTACAGGGGGAACACTGAAGCTTTCTTT.

The chain combines TRBV9 with TRBJ2-1, with 11 positions matching TRBD2. CDR1 SGDLS and CDR2 YYNGEE come from the germline V gene. V lost 4 bases to trimming and J lost 7 bases; unmatched junction nucleotides: 7. CDR3 length: 15 residues. CDR3 loop: CASSRTSGGGNEQFF. DNA of the CDR3: TGTGCCAGCAGCCGCACTAGCGGGGGAGGGAATGAGCAGTTCTTC.

The chain has TRBV11-2 and TRBJ1-1; D perhaps matches TRBD1 (6 bases). CDR1 and CDR2 (germline): SGHAT, FQNNGV. The CDR3 loop spans 15 amino acids. V shed 0 bases and J shed 1 base, with 9 bases lying between them. CDR3 bases: TGTGCCAGCAGCTTAGAGGGACACTGGAACACTGAAGCTTTCTTT. Residues: CASSLEGHWNTEAFF.

This chain connects TRBV7-2 to TRBJ2-1; 14 nucleotides align to TRBD2. Germline-derived CDR1 and CDR2 are SGHTA and FQGNSA. V shed 5 bases and J 9 bases; nucleotides not matched to a gene: 9. The CDR3 is 16 amino acids. Written as DNA, the CDR3 is TGTGCCAGCAGCGAGCGACTAGCGGGGGGGCCGGGTGAGCAGTTCTTC. This gives the protein CASSERLAGGPGEQFF.

The chain links TRBV6-1 to TRBJ2-7; no firm D call. Trimming shortened V by 7 bases and J by 2 bases, and 15 bases separated the two germline ends. The CDR3 extends over 14 amino acids. Germline CDR1 MNHNS, CDR2 SASEGT. The CDR3 sequence is CASTRQAIPYEQYF. CDR3 nucleotide sequence: TGTGCCAGCACCCGCCAGGCTATACCCTACGAGCAGTACTTC.

The V call is TRBV4-3, the J call TRBJ2-1; 8 nucleotides line up with TRBD1. The CDR3 is 16 amino acids. V shed 0 bases and J 8 bases; nucleotides not matched to a gene: 9. Germline V gene lookup returns CDR1 LGHNA and CDR2 YSLEER. CDR3 bases: TGCGCCAGCAGCCAAGAATTTGCAGGGGGCTCCGATGAGCAGTTCTTC. Amino acid sequence: CASSQEFAGGSDEQFF.

The chain recombines TRBV30 with TRBJ1-3; D is uncertain. V was shortened by 5 bases and J by 0 bases, with 5 bases between the two germline ends. This CDR3 region has 12 residues. CDR1 is GTSNPN, CDR2 SVGIG, per germline (reference sequence). CDR3 coding DNA: TGTGCCTGGGCAGACTCTGGAAACACCATATATTTT. Translating it yields CAWADSGNTIYF. Filled out from reference TRBV30 and TRBJ1-3, the complete variable domain reads SQTIHQWPATLVQPVGSPLSLECTVEGTSNPNLYWYRQAAGRGLQLLFYSVGIGQISSEVPQNLSASRPQDRQFILSSKKLLLSDSGFYLCAWADSGNTIYFGEGSWLTVV.

The chain has TRBV27 and TRBJ2-3; no firm D call. Trimming cost V 6 bases and J 6 bases, with 7 bases left between them. Germline V lookup: CDR1 MNHEY, CDR2 SMNVEV (reference sequence). The CDR3 runs to 11 residues. Written as DNA, the CDR3 is TGTGCCAGCAGGACTGCTGATACGCAGTATTTT. This encodes CASRTADTQYF.